The 11 T cell receptor beta chains listed next were all sequenced from one sample in a study of shared clonotypes between healthy human individuals. Only CD45RO-negative cells positively selected for CCR7 counted as naive CD8 cells, so terminally differentiated effector memory CD45RA+ cells were excluded. Repertoires were generated with immunoSEQ multiplex PCR, while TCRdb's copy carries only in-frame clones and drops some. The sample yields approximately 1.9 million clones, around 93% seen once. Sequencing was done on a sample of naive CD8+ T cells from PBMCs. The receptors here all came from a man in his late teens or twenties in good health. Some clones in this sample may be carry-over from other donors' samples.

This clone was detected only once. The J gene is TRBJ2-7, the V gene TRBV19, with D possibly TRBD2 on 6 matching bases. The V end was cut by 3 bases, the J end by 2 bases, with 17 bases between. The length of the CDR3 is 16 residues. Germline CDR1 and CDR2: LNHDA and SQIVND (reference sequence). The CDR3 loop reads CASSIGPGTGTYEQYF. CDR3 sequence (DNA): TGTGCCAGTAGTATCGGGCCCGGGACTGGAACCTACGAGCAGTACTTC.

The chain combines TRBV12-5 with TRBJ1-2, with D unclear. This CDR3 contains 12 residues. CDR1 LGHNT and CDR2 FRNRAP come from the germline V gene. V gave up 3 bases and J gave up 2 bases, with 4 bases separating them. CDR3 protein: CASGFINYGYTF. The CDR3 DNA follows: TGTGCTAGTGGTTTTATAAACTATGGCTACACCTTC.

The V gene is TRBV19, the J gene TRBJ2-7, with D possibly TRBD2 on 5 matching bases. CDR1 is LNHDA and CDR2 is SQIVND in the germline V gene (reference sequence). This CDR3 region has 15 residues. V lost 5 bases and J lost 1, with 15 bases in between. CDR3: CASSPGYGSSYEQYF. DNA for the CDR3: TGTGCCAGTAGTCCGGGATACGGGTCTTCCTACGAGCAGTACTTC.

As DNA, the CDR3 is TGTGCCAGCAGCTTGGACAGGACAACTAATGAAAAACTGTTTTTT. Translated: CASSLDRTTNEKLFF. The chain employs TRBV7-2 and TRBJ1-4; 7 bases line up with TRBD1. Germline values: CDR1 SGHTA, CDR2 FQGNSA. This CDR3 is 15 amino acids long. V shed 3 bases and J 0 bases; nucleotides not matched to a gene: 1.

The V call is TRBV30, the J call TRBJ2-7; 11 bases fit TRBD2. The trim removed 2 bases at V and 2 bases at J, leaving 14 bases unmatched. Germline-derived CDR1 and CDR2 are GTSNPN and SVGIG (reference sequence). The CDR3 loop spans 18 amino acids. Here the CDR3 reads CAWSPSSLAGGTTYEQYF. The DNA for the CDR3 is TGTGCCTGGAGTCCCTCGTCTCTAGCGGGAGGCACGACCTACGAGCAGTACTTC.

The gene calls are TRBV7-6 and TRBJ1-1, with TRBD1 as a possible D gene (5 bases). V lost 7 bases and J 2 bases, leaving 8 bases between the germline ends. Per germline, CDR1 SGHVS and CDR2 FNYEAQ. The CDR3 consists of 12 residues. The CDR3 region is CASTGQNTEAFF. The CDR3 coding sequence is TGTGCCAGCACAGGACAAAACACTGAAGCTTTCTTT.

V gene TRBV19 combines with J gene TRBJ1-3; no clear D. In germline, CDR1 is LNHDA, CDR2 SQIVND (reference sequence). The germline V and J ends were trimmed by 5 bases and 0 bases, with 8 bases remaining between them. The CDR3 runs to 14 residues. CDR3 in amino acids: CASSGPFSGNTIYF. As DNA, the CDR3 is TGTGCCAGTAGTGGCCCGTTCTCTGGAAACACCATATATTTT.

The genes are TRBV4-3 and TRBJ2-1, with 8 bases aligning to TRBD2. The germline V gene encodes CDR1 LGHNA and CDR2 YSLEER. The V gene end was trimmed by 1 base and the J gene end by 8 bases; junction bases not matched to a gene: 13. The CDR3 runs to 17 residues. CDR3 region: CASSQVAGGLGIDEQFF. DNA of the CDR3: TGCGCCAGCAGCCAAGTTGCGGGAGGTCTTGGGATTGATGAGCAGTTCTTC.

The chain carries TRBV30 and TRBJ1-4, with no clear D. The CDR3 has 12 amino acids. Germline CDR1 is GTSNPN and CDR2 is SVGIG (reference sequence). V gave up 5 bases and J gave up 8 bases, with 12 bases separating them. The CDR3 region has the DNA TGTGCCTGGGGGTGGGCCGCCGAAAAACTGTTTTTT. Protein product: CAWGWAAEKLFF.

The chain recombines TRBV7-9 with TRBJ2-7; 14 nucleotides line up with TRBD2. V trimming: 5 bases; J trimming: 5 bases; junction bases outside the gene matches: 14. Germline CDR1 SEHNR, CDR2 FQNEAQ (reference sequence). The CDR3 consists of 18 residues. The CDR3 nucleotides read TGTGCCAGCAGCCAAGGACTAGCGGGAGGTCCCCTTTGGAACGAGCAGTACTTC. Translated, it gives CASSQGLAGGPLWNEQYF. The whole variable domain, filled in from reference TRBV7-9 and TRBJ2-7, reads DTGVSQNPRHKITKRGQNVTFRCDPISEHNRLYWYRQTLGQGPEFLTYFQNEAQLEKSRLLSDRFSAERPKGSFSTLEIQRTEQGDSAMYLCASSQGLAGGPLWNEQYFGPGTRLTVT.

This clone has a single count. The rearrangement links TRBV10-1 to TRBJ2-7; 16 nucleotides line up with TRBD2. The CDR3 runs to 16 residues. Looked up from germline, CDR1 is WNHNN and CDR2 is SYGVQD (reference sequence). V lost 5 bases, J lost 2 bases, and 3 bases stayed unmatched. CDR3: CASSTGLAGGPYEQYF. The CDR3 DNA reads as TGCGCCAGCAGTACGGGACTAGCGGGAGGGCCCTACGAGCAGTACTTC.